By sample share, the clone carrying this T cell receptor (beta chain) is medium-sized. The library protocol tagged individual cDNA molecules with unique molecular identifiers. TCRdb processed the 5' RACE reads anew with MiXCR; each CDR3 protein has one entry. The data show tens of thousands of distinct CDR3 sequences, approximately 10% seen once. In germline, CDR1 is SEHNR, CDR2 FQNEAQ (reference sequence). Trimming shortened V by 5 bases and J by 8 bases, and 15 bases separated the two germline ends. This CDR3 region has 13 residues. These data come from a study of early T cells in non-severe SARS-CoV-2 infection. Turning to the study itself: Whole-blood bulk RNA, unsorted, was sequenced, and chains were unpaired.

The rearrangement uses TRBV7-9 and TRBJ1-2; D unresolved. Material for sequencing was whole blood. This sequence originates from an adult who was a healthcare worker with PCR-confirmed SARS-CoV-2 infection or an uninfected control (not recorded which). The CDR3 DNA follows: TGTGCCAGCAGCAGAGGAGAATCTGGGGGCTACACCTTC. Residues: CASSRGESGGYTF.